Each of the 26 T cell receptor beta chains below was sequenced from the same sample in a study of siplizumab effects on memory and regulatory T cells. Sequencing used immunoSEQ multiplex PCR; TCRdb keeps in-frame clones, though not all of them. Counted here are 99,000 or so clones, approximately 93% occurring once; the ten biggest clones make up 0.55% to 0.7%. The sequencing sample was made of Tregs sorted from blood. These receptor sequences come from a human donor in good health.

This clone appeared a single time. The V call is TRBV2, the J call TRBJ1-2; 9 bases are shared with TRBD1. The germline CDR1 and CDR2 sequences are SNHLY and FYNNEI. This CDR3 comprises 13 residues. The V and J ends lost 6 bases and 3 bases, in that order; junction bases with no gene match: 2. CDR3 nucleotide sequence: TGTGCCAGCAGCGGGACAGGGCACTATGGCTACACCTTC. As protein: CASSGTGHYGYTF.

The CDR3 sequence: CASSLSGQGYQPQHF. The CDR3 coding sequence is TGTGCCAGCAGCTTGTCTGGGCAGGGATATCAGCCCCAGCATTTT. The chain joins TRBV5-5 to TRBJ1-5; D may be TRBD1 (5 bases). The CDR3 has 15 residues. Per the germline V gene, CDR1 is SGHKS and CDR2 is YYEKEE (reference sequence). Trimming took 1 base from V and 5 from J, leaving 13 bases between them.

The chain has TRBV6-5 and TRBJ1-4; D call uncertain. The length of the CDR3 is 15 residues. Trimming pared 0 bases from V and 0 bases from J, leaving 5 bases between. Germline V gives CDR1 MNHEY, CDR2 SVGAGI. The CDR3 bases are TGTGCCAGCAGTTACTCGGGAGCAACTAATGAAAAACTGTTTTTT. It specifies CASSYSGATNEKLFF.

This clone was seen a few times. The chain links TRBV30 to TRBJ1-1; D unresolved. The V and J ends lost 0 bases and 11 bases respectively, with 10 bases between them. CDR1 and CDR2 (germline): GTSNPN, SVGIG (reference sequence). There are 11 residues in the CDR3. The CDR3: CAWSVEEAAFF. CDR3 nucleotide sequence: TGTGCCTGGAGTGTCGAGGAAGCGGCTTTCTTT.

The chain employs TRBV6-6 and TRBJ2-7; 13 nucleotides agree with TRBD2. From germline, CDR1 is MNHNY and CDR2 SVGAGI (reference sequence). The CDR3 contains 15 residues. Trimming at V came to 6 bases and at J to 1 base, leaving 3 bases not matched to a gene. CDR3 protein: CASSWGLAGSYEQYF. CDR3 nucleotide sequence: TGTGCCAGCAGCTGGGGACTAGCGGGGTCCTACGAGCAGTACTTC.

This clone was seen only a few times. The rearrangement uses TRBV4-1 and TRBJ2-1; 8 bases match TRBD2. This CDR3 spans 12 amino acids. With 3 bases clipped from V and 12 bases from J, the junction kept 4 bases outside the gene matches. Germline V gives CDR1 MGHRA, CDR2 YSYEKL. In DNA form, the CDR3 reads TGCGCCAGCAGCCACCCACTAGCGGTGCAGTTCTTC. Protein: CASSHPLAVQFF.

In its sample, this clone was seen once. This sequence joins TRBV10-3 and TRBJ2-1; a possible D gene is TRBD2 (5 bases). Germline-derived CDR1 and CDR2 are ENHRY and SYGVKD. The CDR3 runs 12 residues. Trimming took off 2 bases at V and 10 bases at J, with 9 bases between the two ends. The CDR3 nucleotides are TGTGCCATCAGTGAGGGACTGGACGAGCAGTTCTTC. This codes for CAISEGLDEQFF.

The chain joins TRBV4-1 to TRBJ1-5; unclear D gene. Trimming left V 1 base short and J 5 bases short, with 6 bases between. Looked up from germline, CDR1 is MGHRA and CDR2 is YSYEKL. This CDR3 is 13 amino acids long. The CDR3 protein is CASSQARDQPQHF. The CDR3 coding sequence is TGCGCCAGCAGCCAAGCGCGGGATCAGCCCCAGCATTTT.

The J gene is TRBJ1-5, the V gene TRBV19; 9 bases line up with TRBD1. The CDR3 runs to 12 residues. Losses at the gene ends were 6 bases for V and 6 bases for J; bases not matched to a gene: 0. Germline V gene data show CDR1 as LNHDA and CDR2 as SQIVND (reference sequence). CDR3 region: CASRGQGQPQHF. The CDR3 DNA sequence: TGTGCCAGTAGGGGACAGGGTCAGCCCCAGCATTTT.

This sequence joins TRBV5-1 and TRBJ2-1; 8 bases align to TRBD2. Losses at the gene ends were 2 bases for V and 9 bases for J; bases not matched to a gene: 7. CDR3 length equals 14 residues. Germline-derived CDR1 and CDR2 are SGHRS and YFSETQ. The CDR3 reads CASSFYGRAFEQFF. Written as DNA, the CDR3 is TGCGCCAGCAGCTTCTACGGGAGGGCGTTTGAGCAGTTCTTC.

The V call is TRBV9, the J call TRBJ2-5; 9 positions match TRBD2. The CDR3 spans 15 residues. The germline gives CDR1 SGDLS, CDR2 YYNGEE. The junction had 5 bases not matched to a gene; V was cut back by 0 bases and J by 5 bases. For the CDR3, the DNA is TGTGCCAGCAGCGTAGGTAGGAGCGGGGGGGAGACCCAGTACTTC. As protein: CASSVGRSGGETQYF.

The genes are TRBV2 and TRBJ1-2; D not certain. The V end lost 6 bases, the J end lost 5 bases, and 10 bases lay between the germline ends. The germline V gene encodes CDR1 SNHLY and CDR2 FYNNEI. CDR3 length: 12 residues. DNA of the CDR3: TGTGCCAGCAGAGGGCAGTCTTATGGCTACACCTTC. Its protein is CASRGQSYGYTF.

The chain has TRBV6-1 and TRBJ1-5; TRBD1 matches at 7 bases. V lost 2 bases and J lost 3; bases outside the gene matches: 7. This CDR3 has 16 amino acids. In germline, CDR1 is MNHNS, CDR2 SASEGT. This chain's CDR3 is CASSEQGGLFNQPQHF. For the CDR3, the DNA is TGTGCCAGCAGTGAACAGGGGGGTCTATTCAATCAGCCCCAGCATTTT.

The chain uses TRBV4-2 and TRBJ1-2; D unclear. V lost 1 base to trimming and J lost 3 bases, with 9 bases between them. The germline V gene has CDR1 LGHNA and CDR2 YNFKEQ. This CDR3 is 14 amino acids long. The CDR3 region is CASSQGPGDYGYTF. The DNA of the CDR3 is TGTGCCAGCAGCCAAGGTCCCGGGGACTATGGCTACACCTTC.

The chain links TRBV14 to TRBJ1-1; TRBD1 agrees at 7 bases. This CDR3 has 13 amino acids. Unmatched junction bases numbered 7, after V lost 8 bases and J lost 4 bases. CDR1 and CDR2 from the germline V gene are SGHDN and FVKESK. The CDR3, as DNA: TGTGCCAGCTCGCGAAGGACAGGCACTGAAGCTTTCTTT. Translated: CASSRRTGTEAFF.

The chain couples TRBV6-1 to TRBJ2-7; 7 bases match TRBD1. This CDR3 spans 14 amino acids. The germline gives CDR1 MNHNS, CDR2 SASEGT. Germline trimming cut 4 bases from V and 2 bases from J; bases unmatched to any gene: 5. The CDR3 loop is CASSGRQGTYEQYF. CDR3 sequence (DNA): TGTGCCAGCAGTGGGAGACAGGGAACCTACGAGCAGTACTTC.

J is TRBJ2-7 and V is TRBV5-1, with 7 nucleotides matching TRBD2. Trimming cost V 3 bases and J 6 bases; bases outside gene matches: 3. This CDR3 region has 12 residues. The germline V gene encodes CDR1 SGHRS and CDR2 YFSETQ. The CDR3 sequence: CASSSRGSEQYF. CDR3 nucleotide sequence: TGCGCCAGCAGCTCCCGCGGGAGCGAGCAGTACTTC.

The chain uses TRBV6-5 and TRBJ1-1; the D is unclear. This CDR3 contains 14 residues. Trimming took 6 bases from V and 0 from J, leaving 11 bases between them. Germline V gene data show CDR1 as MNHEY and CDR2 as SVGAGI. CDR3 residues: CASRTRTVNTEAFF. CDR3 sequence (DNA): TGTGCCAGCAGAACAAGAACAGTGAACACTGAAGCTTTCTTT.

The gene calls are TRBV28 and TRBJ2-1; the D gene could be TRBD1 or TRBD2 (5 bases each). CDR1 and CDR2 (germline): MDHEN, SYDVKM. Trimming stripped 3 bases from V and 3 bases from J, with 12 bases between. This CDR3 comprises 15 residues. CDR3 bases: TGTGCCAGCAGTTTCGAGGGGTTAAACTACAATGAGCAGTTCTTC. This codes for CASSFEGLNYNEQFF.

The CDR3 bases are TGTGCCGGGCACAGGGGCTATAATTCACCCCTCCACTTT. This sequence encodes CAGHRGYNSPLHF. The chain uses TRBV30 and TRBJ1-6, with 7 bases lining up with TRBD1. CDR1 is GTSNPN and CDR2 is SVGIG in the germline V gene (reference sequence). The CDR3 is made up of 13 amino acids. Trimming at V came to 8 bases and at J to 3 bases, leaving 4 bases not matched to a gene.

CDR3 residues: CASSHPTKQGDLELFF. Written as DNA, the CDR3 is TGCGCCAGCAGCCACCCAACTAAACAGGGGGATTTAGAGCTGTTTTTT. The chain employs TRBV4-1 and TRBJ2-2; 8 bases fit TRBD1. The CDR3 spans 16 residues. V shed 3 bases, J shed 11 bases, and the junction held 14 bases outside the gene matches. Germline V gives CDR1 MGHRA, CDR2 YSYEKL.

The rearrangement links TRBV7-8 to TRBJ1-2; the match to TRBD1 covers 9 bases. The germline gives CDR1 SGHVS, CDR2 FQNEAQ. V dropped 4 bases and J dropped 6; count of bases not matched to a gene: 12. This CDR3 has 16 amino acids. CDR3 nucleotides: TGTGCCAGCAGCTCCCCGTCCGGGACAGGGATGAATGGCTACACCTTC. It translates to CASSSPSGTGMNGYTF.

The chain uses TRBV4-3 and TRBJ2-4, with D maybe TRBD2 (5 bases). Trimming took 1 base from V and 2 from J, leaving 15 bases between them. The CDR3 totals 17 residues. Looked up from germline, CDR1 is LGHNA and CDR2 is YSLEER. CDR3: CASSQGIAWETKNIQYF. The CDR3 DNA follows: TGCGCCAGCAGCCAAGGTATTGCCTGGGAGACCAAAAACATTCAGTACTTC.

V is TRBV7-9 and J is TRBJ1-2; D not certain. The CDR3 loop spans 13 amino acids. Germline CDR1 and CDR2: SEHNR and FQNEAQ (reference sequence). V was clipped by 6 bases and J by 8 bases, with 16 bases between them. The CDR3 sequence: CASSALGQAGYTF. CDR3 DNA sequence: TGTGCCAGCAGTGCCTTAGGCCAGGCGGGCTACACCTTC.

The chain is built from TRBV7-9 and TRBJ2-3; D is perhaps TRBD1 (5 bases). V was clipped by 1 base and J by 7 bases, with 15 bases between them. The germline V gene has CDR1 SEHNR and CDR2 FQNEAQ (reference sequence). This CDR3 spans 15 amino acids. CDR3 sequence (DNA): TGTGCCAGCAGCTTAGTTTCCAGGGTAGGAAATACGCAGTATTTT. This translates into CASSLVSRVGNTQYF. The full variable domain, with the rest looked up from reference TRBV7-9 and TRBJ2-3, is DTGVSQNPRHKITKRGQNVTFRCDPISEHNRLYWYRQTLGQGPEFLTYFQNEAQLEKSRLLSDRFSAERPKGSFSTLEIQRTEQGDSAMYLCASSLVSRVGNTQYFGPGTRLTVL.

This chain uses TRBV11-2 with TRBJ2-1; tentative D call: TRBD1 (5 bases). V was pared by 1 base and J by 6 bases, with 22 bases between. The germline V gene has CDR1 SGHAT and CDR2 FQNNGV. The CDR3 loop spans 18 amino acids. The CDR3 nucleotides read TGTGCCAGCAGCTTAGTGTCGGCAGGGTGGATACGCGGCAATGAGCAGTTCTTC. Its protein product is CASSLVSAGWIRGNEQFF.